This T cell receptor beta chain derives from a study of shared clonotypes between healthy human individuals. Study summary: Sampling drew on donors who were a couple of women and a few men aged 18 to 49. Study-wide results and limits: As a rule, naive subsets had a larger estimated richness than memory subsets.

Details on this clone: The antigen is undetermined.

Produced via immunoSEQ multiplex PCR; TCRdb's table is partial and in-frame only. The profile shows about 2,200,000 clones, 85% to 95% of them singletons. Terminally differentiated effector memory CD45RA+ cells were excluded from the naive CD8 cells, which were CD45RO-negative and positively selected for CCR7. CDR3 length equals 15 residues. Germline V lookup: CDR1 SEHNR, CDR2 FQNEAQ (reference sequence). Trimming stripped 5 bases from V and 3 bases from J, with 16 bases between. Sequenced sample: naive CD8+ T cells from PBMCs. The chain recombines TRBV7-9 with TRBJ2-5; D is perhaps TRBD1 (6 bases). This clonotype originated in a man in his late teens or twenties in good health. Some clones in this sample may be carry-over from other donors' samples. The CDR3 sequence is CASSGQLRDKETQYF. The DNA of the CDR3 is TGTGCCAGCAGCGGACAGCTTAGAGATAAAGAGACCCAGTACTTC.